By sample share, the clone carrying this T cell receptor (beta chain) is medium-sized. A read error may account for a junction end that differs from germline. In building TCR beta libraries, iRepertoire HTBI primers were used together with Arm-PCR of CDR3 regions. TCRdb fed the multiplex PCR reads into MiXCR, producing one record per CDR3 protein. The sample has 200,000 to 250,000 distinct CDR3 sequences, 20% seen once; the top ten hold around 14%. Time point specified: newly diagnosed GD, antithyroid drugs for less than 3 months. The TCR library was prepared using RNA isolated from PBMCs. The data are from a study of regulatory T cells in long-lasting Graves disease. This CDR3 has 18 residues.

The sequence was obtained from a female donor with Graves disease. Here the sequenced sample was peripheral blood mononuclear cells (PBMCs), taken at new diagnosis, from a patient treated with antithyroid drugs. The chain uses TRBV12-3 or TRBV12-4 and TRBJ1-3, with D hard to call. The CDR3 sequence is CASSLEWGWVRTGNTIYF. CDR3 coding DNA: TGTGCCAGCAGCTTAGAATGGGGATGGGTCCGGACTGGAAACACCATATATTTT.